Below are 21 T cell receptor beta chains sequenced from a single sample in a study of T cell responses to AZD1222 COVID-19 vaccine. Here immunoSEQ multiplex PCR was the method, and the copy in TCRdb shows in-frame clones only, minus some. This repertoire shows 100,000 to 140,000 clones, around 91% found once; its top ten account for about 20%. Material: peripheral blood, obtained on day 0 of AZD1222 vaccination. These receptors came from an adult in good health.

The rearrangement uses TRBV2 and TRBJ2-7; D is possibly TRBD1 (6 bases). The CDR3 consists of 13 residues. From germline, CDR1 is SNHLY and CDR2 FYNNEI. Trimming stripped 7 bases from V and 2 bases from J, with 12 bases between. The CDR3 sequence: CASKRQDAYEQYF. The CDR3 nucleotides are TGTGCCAGCAAACGACAGGATGCCTACGAGCAGTACTTC.

V gene TRBV2 combines with J gene TRBJ2-5; D is unresolved. V dropped 6 bases and J dropped 6 bases, with 11 bases sitting between them. Germline CDR1 is SNHLY and CDR2 is FYNNEI. This CDR3 is 12 amino acids long. CDR3 nucleotide sequence: TGTGCCAGCAGAGATGAGAGCCAGACCCAGTACTTC. This gives the protein CASRDESQTQYF.

On this clone itself: Other DNA sequences in this sample translate to the same CDR3. The CDR3 DNA reads TGTGCCAGCAGTTTTTGGTCTGGAAACACCATATATTTT. This codes for CASSFWSGNTIYF. The rearrangement uses TRBV12-3 or TRBV12-4 and TRBJ1-3; D is unresolved. V was trimmed by 3 bases and J by 1 base, leaving 4 bases between them. This CDR3 is built from 13 residues.

The V gene is TRBV5-6, the J gene TRBJ2-7, with D perhaps TRBD1 (6 bases). CDR3 size: 14 residues. V was trimmed by 3 bases and J by 3 bases, leaving 13 bases between them. Germline lookup yields CDR1 SGHDT and CDR2 YYEEEE. The CDR3 DNA sequence: TGTGCCAGCAGCTCCGCGCCACAGGGCTACGAGCAGTACTTC. Amino acids: CASSSAPQGYEQYF.

This clone has just one count. The CDR3 region is CASAPTSGGQETQYF. The CDR3 nucleotides read TGTGCCAGTGCTCCGACTAGCGGGGGCCAAGAGACCCAGTACTTC. V gene TRBV19 combines with J gene TRBJ2-5; 12 bases line up with TRBD2. This CDR3 is built from 15 residues. The germline gives CDR1 LNHDA, CDR2 SQIVND (reference sequence). J lost 1 base, V lost 8 bases, and 5 bases had no gene match.

The J gene is TRBJ1-1, the V gene TRBV12-5, with D possibly being TRBD1 (6 bases). The CDR3 runs 14 residues. V shed 1 base and J shed 1 base, with 7 bases lying between them. Per germline, CDR1 LGHNT and CDR2 FRNRAP. CDR3 sequence (DNA): TGTGCTAGTGGTTTGGAGACAGGGAACACTGAAGCTTTCTTT. Its protein is CASGLETGNTEAFF.

The CDR3 here is CATQGANYGYTF. The DNA of the CDR3 is TGTGCCACCCAGGGGGCTAACTATGGCTACACCTTC. The V gene is TRBV2, the J gene TRBJ1-2, with 7 bases that match TRBD1. The V and J ends lost 10 bases and 0 bases, in that order; junction bases with no gene match: 2. Germline V gene lookup returns CDR1 SNHLY and CDR2 FYNNEI. This CDR3 has 12 amino acids.

This clone was seen a single time. The chain has TRBV7-2 and TRBJ2-5, with 12 bases lining up with TRBD2. The J segment lost 2 bases and the V segment lost 5 bases, leaving 6 bases of the junction unmatched. Per germline, CDR1 SGHTA and CDR2 FQGNSA. This CDR3 is 16 amino acids long. In DNA, the CDR3 is TGTGCCAGCAGCCCAAGACTAGCGGGGGCGCAAGAGACCCAGTACTTC. The encoded protein is CASSPRLAGAQETQYF.

This chain connects TRBV3-1 (or the pseudogene TRBV3-2) to TRBJ1-2, with no clear D. Trimming pared 1 base from V and 8 bases from J, leaving 8 bases between. Germline V gene lookup returns CDR1 LGHDT and CDR2 YNNKEL (reference sequence). This CDR3 contains 12 residues. The CDR3 reads CASSQGEGGYTF. CDR3 bases: TGTGCCAGCAGCCAAGGGGAGGGCGGCTACACCTTC.

V gene TRBV5-1 combines with J gene TRBJ1-6; D is possibly TRBD1 (5 bases). V lost 4 bases and J lost 14, with 19 bases in between. The CDR3 has 14 amino acids. Germline V gives CDR1 SGHRS, CDR2 YFSETQ. The CDR3 nucleotides read TGCGCCAGCAGCGCGGGACCAAGCTCTCAGGCCCTCCACTTT. Translating gives CASSAGPSSQALHF.

V gene TRBV12-5 combines with J gene TRBJ2-2; D is unresolved. The CDR3 is 15 amino acids. V lost 0 bases to trimming and J lost 1 base, with 6 bases between them. Germline loops: CDR1 LGHNT, CDR2 FRNRAP. This CDR3 is CASGLVDWNTGELFF. CDR3 nucleotides: TGTGCTAGTGGTTTGGTGGATTGGAACACCGGGGAGCTGTTTTTT.

The J gene is TRBJ2-1, the V gene TRBV24-1; 8 bases agree with TRBD2. CDR1 KGHDR and CDR2 SFDVKD come from the germline V gene. The V gene end was trimmed by 4 bases and the J gene end by 9 bases; junction bases not matched to a gene: 13. The CDR3 runs 16 residues. CDR3 DNA: TGTGCCACCAGTGAAGCGGCGGGGGGATCCTTCGGTGAGCAGTTCTTC. Its translation is CATSEAAGGSFGEQFF.

This chain links TRBV6-2 or TRBV6-3 with TRBJ2-1; 8 bases are a match to TRBD2. Per germline, CDR1 MNHEY and CDR2 SVGEGT. V dropped 4 bases and J dropped 4; count of bases not matched to a gene: 3. The CDR3 runs 14 residues. CDR3: CASSSGLEYNEQFF. The DNA for the CDR3 is TGTGCCAGCAGTTCGGGACTAGAGTACAATGAGCAGTTCTTC.

The V and J genes are TRBV7-2 and TRBJ2-1; 13 positions match TRBD2. There are 18 residues in the CDR3. The germline gives CDR1 SGHTA, CDR2 FQGNSA. With 5 bases clipped from V and 2 bases from J, the junction kept 9 bases outside the gene matches. CDR3 DNA: TGTGCCAGCAGCCGCAGGACTAGCGGGGGAATAACCTACAATGAGCAGTTCTTC. This translates into CASSRRTSGGITYNEQFF.

The chain has TRBV7-6 and TRBJ1-1; D uncertain. CDR1 and CDR2 from the germline V gene are SGHVS and FNYEAQ. V was pared by 4 bases and J by 1 base, with 13 bases between. This CDR3 contains 15 residues. The CDR3 protein is CASSYIQMGNTEAFF. The CDR3 nucleotides are TGTGCCAGCAGCTATATACAGATGGGGAACACTGAAGCTTTCTTT.

The chain joins TRBV10-1 to TRBJ2-2; 7 bases fit TRBD2. Germline V gene sequence: CDR1 WNHNN, CDR2 SYGVQD (reference sequence). There are 16 residues in the CDR3. V shed 2 bases and J 4 bases; nucleotides not matched to a gene: 7. CDR3 nucleotides: TGCGCCAGCAGTGAGAACACTAGCGTAGGCACCGGGGAGCTGTTTTTT. Translated: CASSENTSVGTGELFF.

The chain joins TRBV18 to TRBJ1-4; D may be TRBD1 (6 bases). V dropped 2 bases and J dropped 0 bases, with 7 bases sitting between them. Germline V gene data show CDR1 as KGHSH and CDR2 as LQKENI. This CDR3 comprises 15 residues. The DNA for the CDR3 is TGTGCCAGCTCACCAAGGGACACAACTAATGAAAAACTGTTTTTT. Amino acid sequence: CASSPRDTTNEKLFF.

In its sample, this clone ranks as medium-sized. This chain connects TRBV11-1 to TRBJ2-5, with D tentatively TRBD2 (5 bases). The germline V gene encodes CDR1 SGHAT and CDR2 FQDESV (reference sequence). The CDR3 is 16 residues long. Trimming removed 2 bases from V and 5 bases from J, with 18 bases in between. In nucleotides, the CDR3 is TGTGCCAGCAGCTTAAACGGGCCCGGGGTACGGGAGACCCAGTACTTC. Its translation: CASSLNGPGVRETQYF. Full variable domain (missing parts from reference TRBV11-1 and TRBJ2-5): EAEVAQSPRYKITEKSQAVAFWCDPISGHATLYWYRQILGQGPELLVQFQDESVVDDSQLPKDRFSAERLKGVDSTLKIQPAELGDSAMYLCASSLNGPGVRETQYFGPGTRLLVL.

The J gene is TRBJ2-5, the V gene TRBV30; 12 nucleotides align to TRBD2. The CDR3 spans 18 residues. Germline V gene data show CDR1 as GTSNPN and CDR2 as SVGIG (reference sequence). V lost 4 bases, J lost 2 bases, and 14 bases stayed unmatched. The CDR3 DNA sequence: TGTGCCTGGAATCCGACTAGCGGGGGTTTTTGGGGACAAGAGACCCAGTACTTC. This codes for CAWNPTSGGFWGQETQYF.

J is TRBJ1-2 and V is TRBV4-1; 7 positions match TRBD1. CDR3 length equals 14 residues. Per the germline V gene, CDR1 is MGHRA and CDR2 is YSYEKL. The ends lost 6 bases at V and 4 bases at J; junction bases unmatched: 8. CDR3 amino acids: CASREQGRIYGYTF. In DNA form, the CDR3 reads TGCGCCAGCAGGGAACAGGGGAGGATCTATGGCTACACCTTC.

The chain carries TRBV9 and TRBJ1-4; no firm D call. Trimming left V 1 base short and J 3 bases short, with 10 bases between. This CDR3 has 15 amino acids. Germline V gene sequence: CDR1 SGDLS, CDR2 YYNGEE. In DNA, the CDR3 is TGTGCCAGCAGCGTATCTAACATACCTAATGAAAAACTGTTTTTT. Protein sequence: CASSVSNIPNEKLFF.